What follows are 28 T cell receptor beta chains derived from one specimen sequenced in a study of monozygotic twins with inflammatory bowel disease. Using the 5' RACE reads, TCRdb records one entry per CDR3 protein without DNA. Its table records some 330,000 distinct CDR3 sequences. Sequencing was done on a sample of blood. The source of these receptors is a human donor with ulcerative colitis or Crohn's disease, or a healthy co-twin of an affected twin (not recorded which).

This chain joins TRBV12-3 or TRBV12-4 and TRBJ1-4; TCRdb reports TRBD1, a call that lacks DNA to check it against. CDR3 length: 16 amino acids. The CDR3: CASSLLSAGGGEKLFF.

This chain joins TRBV3-1 and TRBJ1-2; absent DNA, TCRdb's TRBD1 call cannot be checked. The CDR3 loop spans 12 amino acids. The germline V gene encodes CDR1 LGHDT and CDR2 YNNKEL (reference sequence). The CDR3: CASRLRQGSYTF.

The chain uses TRBV24-1 and TRBJ2-1; as DNA is missing, the TRBD1 call by TCRdb cannot be tested. This CDR3 comprises 13 residues. Germline CDR1 and CDR2: KGHDR and SFDVKD. This chain's CDR3 is CACGTGSYNEQFF.

The chain uses TRBV7-2 and TRBJ2-1; TCRdb selects TRBD1, and the lack of DNA leaves this call unchecked. Germline V lookup: CDR1 SGHTA, CDR2 FQGNSA. This CDR3 is built from 16 residues. CDR3 protein: CASSLEGGRAHNEQFF.

The gene calls are TRBV15 and TRBJ2-1; TCRdb lists TRBD1, though no DNA is available to test this call. Per the germline V gene, CDR1 is LNHNV and CDR2 is YYDKDF (reference sequence). This CDR3 is 16 amino acids long. This CDR3 reads CATSRDFRWKGPEQFF.

The V call is TRBV20-1, the J call TRBJ1-1. Germline V gives CDR1 DFQATT, CDR2 SNEGSKA (reference sequence). The CDR3 is 15 residues long. The CDR3 region is CSARDTAGKSAEAFF.

The chain uses TRBV20-1 and TRBJ2-7; TCRdb proposes TRBD1, but this gene call is untestable without DNA. CDR1 and CDR2 (germline): DFQATT, SNEGSKA (reference sequence). The length of the CDR3 is 13 residues. The CDR3: CSAPMGVRYEQYF.

This chain uses TRBV5-1 with TRBJ2-6. This CDR3 is built from 16 residues. Per germline, CDR1 SGHRS and CDR2 YFSETQ. CDR3 residues: CASSLAHVSGANVLTF.

The rearrangement links TRBV7-9 to TRBJ2-3; TCRdb outputs TRBD1, but without DNA this stays unchecked. This CDR3 region has 15 residues. Germline values: CDR1 SEHNR, CDR2 FQNEAQ (reference sequence). The CDR3 spells CASSLVGEPTDTQYF. Combining the CDR3 with reference TRBV7-9 and TRBJ2-3 gives the whole variable domain DTGVSQNPRHKITKRGQNVTFRCDPISEHNRLYWYRQTLGQGPEFLTYFQNEAQLEKSRLLSDRFSAERPKGSFSTLEIQRTEQGDSAMYLCASSLVGEPTDTQYFGPGTRLTVL.

The CDR3 region is CASSLDQGRGDEQFF. The V call is TRBV5-4, the J call TRBJ2-1. Germline V CDR1 and CDR2: SGHNT, YYREEE (reference sequence). This CDR3 spans 15 amino acids.

J is TRBJ2-7 and V is TRBV10-3; lacking DNA, the TRBD2 call made by TCRdb goes unchecked. The CDR3 runs to 13 residues. Germline values: CDR1 ENHRY, CDR2 SYGVKD. The CDR3 spells CASGLAGEYEQYF.

The V and J genes are TRBV4-3 and TRBJ1-6; as DNA is missing, the TRBD1 call by TCRdb cannot be tested. Germline lookup yields CDR1 LGHNA and CDR2 YSLEER. The CDR3 totals 15 residues. The CDR3 loop reads CASSQDSRLGSPLHF.

The chain is built from TRBV12-3 or TRBV12-4 and TRBJ1-3; the TRBD1 assignment by TCRdb is unverifiable without DNA. The CDR3 has 14 residues. The CDR3 sequence is CASSDRDRGYTIYF.

This chain links TRBV6-5 with TRBJ1-2; lacking DNA, the TRBD1 call made by TCRdb goes unchecked. Germline CDR1 MNHEY, CDR2 SVGAGI. This CDR3 has 15 residues. The CDR3 is CASSYRQGDDYGYTF.

The rearrangement joins TRBV29-1 to TRBJ2-3; the D gene TCRdb calls, TRBD2, cannot be checked with no DNA. CDR3 length: 14 amino acids. CDR1 and CDR2 (germline): SQVTM, ANQGSEA. The CDR3 spells CSVVSQTDTDTQYF.

The CDR3 sequence is CASSRRGPQLNEKLFF. V usage is TRBV6-1 and J usage is TRBJ1-4; TCRdb indicates TRBD1, and absent DNA this call remains unverified. Per the germline V gene, CDR1 is MNHNS and CDR2 is SASEGT. This CDR3 contains 16 residues.

The V call is TRBV12-3 or TRBV12-4, the J call TRBJ2-1; TCRdb indicates TRBD1, and absent DNA this call remains unverified. The CDR3 is 16 residues long. This CDR3 reads CASSDRGRLGNNEQFF.

This sequence joins TRBV7-2 and TRBJ2-3; the D call from TCRdb, TRBD2, cannot be confirmed without DNA. Germline V gives CDR1 SGHTA, CDR2 FQGNSA. The CDR3 totals 15 residues. The CDR3 reads CASSFDGGGTDTQYF.

The rearrangement uses TRBV12-3 or TRBV12-4 and TRBJ2-3; TCRdb reports TRBD2, a call that lacks DNA to check it against. The CDR3 loop spans 18 amino acids. CDR3 sequence reads: CASSNPGLAGGTTDTQYF.

J is TRBJ2-5 and V is TRBV2; lacking DNA, the TRBD1 call made by TCRdb goes unchecked. This CDR3 contains 14 residues. Germline CDR1 is SNHLY and CDR2 is FYNNEI. The CDR3 loop reads CASRSGGGGETQYF.

The rearrangement uses TRBV12-3 or TRBV12-4 and TRBJ2-3. The CDR3 runs 13 residues. CDR3 residues: CASSLREVNTQYF.

The chain joins TRBV12-3 or TRBV12-4 to TRBJ2-7; TCRdb outputs TRBD1, but without DNA this stays unchecked. The CDR3 has 16 amino acids. CDR3 in amino acids: CASNKGRPGGTHEQYF.

The genes are TRBV7-2 and TRBJ2-1; TCRdb selects TRBD2, and the lack of DNA leaves this call unchecked. Per germline, CDR1 SGHTA and CDR2 FQGNSA. The CDR3 spans 15 residues. The CDR3 loop reads CASSAMTSGRHEQFF.

This sequence joins TRBV24-1 and TRBJ2-2; TCRdb outputs TRBD1, but without DNA this stays unchecked. Germline-derived CDR1 and CDR2 are KGHDR and SFDVKD. The CDR3 runs 17 residues. The CDR3 region is CATSDSGGARGTGELFF.

The chain joins TRBV7-9 to TRBJ2-3. The CDR3 contains 16 residues. Looked up from germline, CDR1 is SEHNR and CDR2 is FQNEAQ (reference sequence). Here the CDR3 reads CASSLVVGVRTDTQYF.

V gene TRBV11-2 combines with J gene TRBJ2-1; TCRdb indicates TRBD2, and absent DNA this call remains unverified. The CDR3 consists of 19 residues. Germline V gene lookup returns CDR1 SGHAT and CDR2 FQNNGV. The CDR3 reads CASSPQSGFGLAYNNEQFF.

The J gene is TRBJ1-2, the V gene TRBV10-2. The CDR3 spans 13 residues. From germline, CDR1 is WSHSY and CDR2 SAAADI. The CDR3: CASSDEFRYGYTF.

The chain joins TRBV5-1 to TRBJ2-2; checking the TCRdb D call of TRBD2 is not possible without DNA. This CDR3 has 16 residues. Per the germline V gene, CDR1 is SGHRS and CDR2 is YFSETQ. The CDR3 sequence is CASSTGLAGGTGELFF.